The rows below give T cell receptor beta chains drawn from one sample of a study of a mutant IDH1 vaccine in newly diagnosed glioma. The antigens of these receptors remain unknown. Profiled with immunoSEQ multiplex PCR; TCRdb holds only in-frame clones, not every one. The sample records about 56,000 clones, 80% to 90% being singletons. This specimen consisted of PBMCs, obtained from a glioma patient whose treatment included an IDH1 peptide vaccine. These receptors were collected from a woman in her thirties or forties with glioma. Each CDR3 is given with its conserved first and last residue. D genes are given only for firm matches.

d_gene	v_gene	j_gene	CDR3aa	CDR3nt
TRBD1	TRBV2	TRBJ2-7	CASKGQGIYEQYF	TGTGCCAGCAAGGGACAGGGAATTTACGAGCAGTACTTC
NA	TRBV10-3	TRBJ2-7	CAISGSGKQYF	TGTGCCATCAGTGGGAGTGGGAAGCAGTACTTC
NA	TRBV2	TRBJ2-3	CASSEDRSTDTQYF	TGTGCCAGCAGTGAAGACAGATCCACAGATACGCAGTATTTT
TRBD1	TRBV18	TRBJ1-1	CASSPFSLDRGGTEAFF	TGTGCCAGCTCACCATTCAGTCTCGACAGGGGGGGTACTGAAGCTTTCTTT
NA	TRBV13	TRBJ1-5	CASSFMGSEPQHF	TGTGCCAGCAGCTTTATGGGTTCGGAGCCCCAGCATTTT
TRBD1	TRBV2	TRBJ1-3	CATGQGDTIYF	TGTGCCACGGGACAGGGGGACACCATATATTTT
NA	TRBV2	TRBJ2-1	CASSASQVYNEQFF	TGTGCCAGCAGTGCAAGTCAGGTATACAATGAGCAGTTCTTC
TRBD2	TRBV6-4	TRBJ2-3	CASSDSGPGGAQSTDTQYF	TGTGCCAGCAGTGACAGTGGGCCGGGAGGGGCGCAAAGCACAGATACGCAGTATTTT
NA	TRBV27	TRBJ1-4	CASSHRSAPEKLFF	TGTGCCAGCAGCCACCGAAGCGCCCCAGAAAAACTGTTTTTT
NA	TRBV5-1	TRBJ1-1	CASSLAVSGNTEAFF	TGCGCCAGCAGCTTGGCCGTATCGGGGAACACTGAAGCTTTCTTT
TRBD2	TRBV4-2	TRBJ2-3	CASSQEGLSGGGPSDTQYF	TGTGCCAGCAGCCAAGAGGGGCTAAGTGGCGGGGGGCCCTCAGATACGCAGTATTTT
TRBD2	TRBV5-4	TRBJ2-1	CASSSLGQSSGSHNEQFF	TGTGCCAGCAGCTCCCTGGGACAGTCTAGCGGGAGCCACAATGAGCAGTTCTTC
NA	TRBV4-1	TRBJ1-5	CASSQVGFQPQHF	TGCGCCAGCAGCCAAGTTGGGTTTCAGCCCCAGCATTTT
TRBD2	TRBV4-1	TRBJ2-1	CASSQDPLANEQFF	TGCGCCAGCAGCCAAGATCCACTAGCGAATGAGCAGTTCTTC